Sequencing of this TCR beta chain was carried out in a study of a mutant IDH1 vaccine in newly diagnosed glioma. For the study at large: Patients received vaccination from 4-6 weeks after radiotherapy alone, or with temozolomide cycles. V12 occurred at week 35 and V13 at week 47. Treated patients had a mean age of 40.4 years and a sex split that was around 62% male and about 40% female.

The time point here: week 47, end of study. What each vaccine dose contained was 300 ug of mutant IDH1 20-mer peptide, accompanied by topical imiquimod. Germline V gene lookup returns CDR1 MDHEN and CDR2 SYDVKM. This CDR3 comprises 15 residues. J lost 1 base, V lost 6 bases, and 5 bases had no gene match. In regard to this clone: The antigen remains undetermined.

Measured with immunoSEQ multiplex PCR; TCRdb has only the in-frame clones, and not every one. Found here are tens of thousands of clones, 80% to 90% of them singletons; the top ten hold 5.2%. This sample comprised PBMCs, obtained from a glioma patient whose treatment included an IDH1 peptide vaccine. V usage is TRBV28 and J usage is TRBJ2-7; 11 nucleotides agree with TRBD2. This sequence originates from a man aged 40-50 years with glioma. Written as DNA, the CDR3 is TGTGCCAGCAGGCACGGGACTAGCGGATCCTACGAGCAGTACTTC. Protein product: CASRHGTSGSYEQYF.